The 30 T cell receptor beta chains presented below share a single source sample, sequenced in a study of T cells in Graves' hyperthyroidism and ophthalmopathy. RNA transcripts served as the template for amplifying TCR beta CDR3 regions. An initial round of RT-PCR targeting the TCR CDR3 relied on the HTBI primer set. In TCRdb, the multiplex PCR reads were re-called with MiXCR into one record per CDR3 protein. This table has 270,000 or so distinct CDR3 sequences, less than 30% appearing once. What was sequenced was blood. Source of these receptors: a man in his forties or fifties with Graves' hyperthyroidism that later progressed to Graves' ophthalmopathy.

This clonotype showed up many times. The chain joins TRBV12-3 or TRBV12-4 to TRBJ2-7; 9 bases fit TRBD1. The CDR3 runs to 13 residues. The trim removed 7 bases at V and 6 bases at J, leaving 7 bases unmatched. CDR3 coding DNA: TGTGCCAGCACTCCCGGGACAGGGATCGAGCAGTACTTC. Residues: CASTPGTGIEQYF.

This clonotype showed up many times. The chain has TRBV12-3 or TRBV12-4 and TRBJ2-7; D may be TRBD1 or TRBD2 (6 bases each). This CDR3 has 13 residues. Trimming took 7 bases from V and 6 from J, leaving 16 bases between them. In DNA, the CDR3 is TGTGCCAGCACCGCCGGGGGCCTCTCCGAGCAGTACTTC. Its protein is CASTAGGLSEQYF.

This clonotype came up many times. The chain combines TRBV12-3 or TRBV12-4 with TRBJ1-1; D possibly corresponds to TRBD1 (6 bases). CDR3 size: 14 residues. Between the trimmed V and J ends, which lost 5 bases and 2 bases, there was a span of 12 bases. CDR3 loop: CASSARGRNTEAFF. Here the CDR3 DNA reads TGTGCCAGCAGTGCCAGGGGTAGAAACACTGAAGCTTTCTTT.

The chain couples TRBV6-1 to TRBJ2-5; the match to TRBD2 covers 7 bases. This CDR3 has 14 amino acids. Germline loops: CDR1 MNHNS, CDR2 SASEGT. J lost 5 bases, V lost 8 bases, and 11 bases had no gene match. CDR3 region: CASGGDGESETQYF. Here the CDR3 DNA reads TGTGCCAGCGGGGGGGACGGGGAGTCTGAGACCCAGTACTTC.

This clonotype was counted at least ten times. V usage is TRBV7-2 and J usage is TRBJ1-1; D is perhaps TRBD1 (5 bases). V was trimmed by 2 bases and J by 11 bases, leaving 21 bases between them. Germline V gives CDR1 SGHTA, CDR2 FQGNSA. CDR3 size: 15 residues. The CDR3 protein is CASSLSPGTRLRAFF. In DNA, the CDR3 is TGTGCCAGCAGCTTATCTCCGGGGACGCGTCTACGTGCTTTCTTT.

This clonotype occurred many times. The CDR3 sequence: CASSEFRGLGGELFF. The CDR3 DNA reads as TGTGCCAGCAGTGAATTTCGGGGGCTGGGCGGGGAGCTGTTTTTT. The chain carries TRBV6-1 and TRBJ2-2, with D perhaps given as TRBD1 or TRBD2 (6 bases each). This CDR3 has 15 amino acids. Between the trimmed V and J ends, which lost 2 bases and 7 bases, there was a span of 14 bases. CDR1 is MNHNS, CDR2 SASEGT, per germline.

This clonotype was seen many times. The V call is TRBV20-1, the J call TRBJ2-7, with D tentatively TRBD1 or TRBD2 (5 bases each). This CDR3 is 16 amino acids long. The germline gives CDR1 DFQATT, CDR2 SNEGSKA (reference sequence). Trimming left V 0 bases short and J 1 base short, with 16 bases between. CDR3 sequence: CSARDFRELTSYEQYF. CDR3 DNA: TGCAGTGCTAGAGATTTCAGGGAGCTAACTTCCTACGAGCAGTACTTC.

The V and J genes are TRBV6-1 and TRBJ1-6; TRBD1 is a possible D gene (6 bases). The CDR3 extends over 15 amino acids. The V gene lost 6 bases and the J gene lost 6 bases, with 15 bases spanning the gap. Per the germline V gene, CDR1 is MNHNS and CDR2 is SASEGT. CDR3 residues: CASRRQQGPNSPLHF. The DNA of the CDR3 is TGTGCCAGCAGGCGACAACAGGGCCCTAATTCACCCCTCCACTTT.

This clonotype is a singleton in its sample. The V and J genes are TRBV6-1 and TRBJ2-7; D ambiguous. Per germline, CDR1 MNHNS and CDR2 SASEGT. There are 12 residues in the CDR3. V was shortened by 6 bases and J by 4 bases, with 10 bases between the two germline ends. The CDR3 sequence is CASSQMGYEQYF. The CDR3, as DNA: TGTGCCAGCAGCCAGATGGGGTACGAGCAGTACTTC.

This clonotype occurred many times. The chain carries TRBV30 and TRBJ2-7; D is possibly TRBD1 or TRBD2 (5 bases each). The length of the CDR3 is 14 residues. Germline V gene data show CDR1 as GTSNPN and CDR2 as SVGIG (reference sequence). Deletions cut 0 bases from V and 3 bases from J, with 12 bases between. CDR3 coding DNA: TGTGCCTGGAGTGTGATGGGGGTGAACTACGAGCAGTACTTC. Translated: CAWSVMGVNYEQYF.

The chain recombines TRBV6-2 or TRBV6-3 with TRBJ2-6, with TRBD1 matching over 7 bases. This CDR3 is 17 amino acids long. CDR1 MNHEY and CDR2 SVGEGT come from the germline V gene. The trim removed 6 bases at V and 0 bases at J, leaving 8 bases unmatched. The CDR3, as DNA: TGTGCCAGCAGCCGAACTACAGGGGCCTCTGGGGCCAACGTCCTGACTTTC. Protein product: CASSRTTGASGANVLTF.

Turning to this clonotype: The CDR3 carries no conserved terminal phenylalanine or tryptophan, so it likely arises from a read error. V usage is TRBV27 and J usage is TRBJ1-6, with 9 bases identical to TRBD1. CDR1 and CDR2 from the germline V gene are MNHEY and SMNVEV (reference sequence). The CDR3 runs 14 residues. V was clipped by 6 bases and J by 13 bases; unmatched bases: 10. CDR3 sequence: CASRAGTGNRPLHL. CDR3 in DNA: TGTGCCAGCAGAGCCGGGACAGGGAATCGTCCCCTCCACCTT.

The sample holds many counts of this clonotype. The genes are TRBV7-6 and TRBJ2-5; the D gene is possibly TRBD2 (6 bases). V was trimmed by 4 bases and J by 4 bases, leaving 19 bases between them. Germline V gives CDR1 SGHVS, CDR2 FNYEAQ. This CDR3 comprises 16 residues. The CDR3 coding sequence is TGTGCCAGCAGCTCCTGGCCGGGGCAGGGACTAGAGACCCAGTACTTC. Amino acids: CASSSWPGQGLETQYF.

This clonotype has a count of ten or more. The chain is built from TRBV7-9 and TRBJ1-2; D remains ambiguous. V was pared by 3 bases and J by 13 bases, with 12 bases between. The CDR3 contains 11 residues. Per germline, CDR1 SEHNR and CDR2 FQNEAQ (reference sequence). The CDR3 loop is CASSLDGQTTF. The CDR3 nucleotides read TGTGCCAGCAGCTTGGACGGCCAGACCACCTTC. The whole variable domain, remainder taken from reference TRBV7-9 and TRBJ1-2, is DTGVSQNPRHKITKRGQNVTFRCDPISEHNRLYWYRQTLGQGPEFLTYFQNEAQLEKSRLLSDRFSAERPKGSFSTLEIQRTEQGDSAMYLCASSLDGQTTFGSGTRLTVV.

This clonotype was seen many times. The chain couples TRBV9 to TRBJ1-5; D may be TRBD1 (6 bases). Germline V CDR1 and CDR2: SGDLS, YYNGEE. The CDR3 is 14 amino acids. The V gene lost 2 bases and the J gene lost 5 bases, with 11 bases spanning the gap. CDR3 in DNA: TGTGCCAGCAGCGTGAGAGGGGGGGATCAGCCCCAGCATTTT. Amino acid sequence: CASSVRGGDQPQHF.

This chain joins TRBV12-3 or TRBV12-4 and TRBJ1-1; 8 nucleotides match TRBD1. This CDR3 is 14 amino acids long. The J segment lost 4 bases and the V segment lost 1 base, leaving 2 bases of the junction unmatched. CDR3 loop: CASSLVQGVTEAFF. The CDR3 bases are TGTGCCAGCAGTTTAGTACAGGGGGTCACTGAAGCTTTCTTT.

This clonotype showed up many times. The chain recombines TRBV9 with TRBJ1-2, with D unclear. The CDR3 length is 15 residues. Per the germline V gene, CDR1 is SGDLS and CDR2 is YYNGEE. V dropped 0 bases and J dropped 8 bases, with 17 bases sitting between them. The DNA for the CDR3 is TGTGCCAGCAGCGTAGGTGCACACTCGGTAGGGGGCTACACCTTC. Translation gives CASSVGAHSVGGYTF.

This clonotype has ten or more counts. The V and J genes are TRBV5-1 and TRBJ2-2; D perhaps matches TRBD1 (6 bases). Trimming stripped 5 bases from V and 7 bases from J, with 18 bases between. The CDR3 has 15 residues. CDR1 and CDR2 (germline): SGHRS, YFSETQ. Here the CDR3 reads CASRGSAGVGGELFF. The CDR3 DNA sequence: TGCGCCAGCAGAGGATCGGCAGGGGTCGGCGGGGAGCTGTTTTTT.

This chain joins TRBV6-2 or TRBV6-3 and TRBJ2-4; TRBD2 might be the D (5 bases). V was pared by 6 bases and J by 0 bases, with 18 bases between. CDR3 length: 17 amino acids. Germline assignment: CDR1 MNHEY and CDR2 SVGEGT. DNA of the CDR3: TGTGCCAGCAGCGAAACCTCCCCAGGACTAGCCAAAAACATTCAGTACTTC. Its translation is CASSETSPGLAKNIQYF.

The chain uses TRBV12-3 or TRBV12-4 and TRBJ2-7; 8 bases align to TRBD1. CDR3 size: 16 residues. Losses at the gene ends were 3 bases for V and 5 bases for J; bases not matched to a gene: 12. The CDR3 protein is CASSFTGTGSFNEQYF. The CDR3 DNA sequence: TGTGCCAGCAGTTTTACCGGGACAGGTTCGTTTAACGAGCAGTACTTC.

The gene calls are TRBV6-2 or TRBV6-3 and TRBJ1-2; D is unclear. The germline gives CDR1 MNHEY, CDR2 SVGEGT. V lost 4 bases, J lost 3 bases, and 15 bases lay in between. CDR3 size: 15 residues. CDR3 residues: CASSFMDVYYYGYTF. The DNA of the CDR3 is TGTGCCAGCAGTTTCATGGACGTATACTACTATGGCTACACCTTC.

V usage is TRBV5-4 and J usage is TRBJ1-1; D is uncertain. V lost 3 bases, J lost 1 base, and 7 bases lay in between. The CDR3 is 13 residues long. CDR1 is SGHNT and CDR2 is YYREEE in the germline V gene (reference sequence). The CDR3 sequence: CASSSPQNTEAFF. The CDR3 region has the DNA TGTGCCAGCAGCTCCCCACAGAACACTGAAGCTTTCTTT.

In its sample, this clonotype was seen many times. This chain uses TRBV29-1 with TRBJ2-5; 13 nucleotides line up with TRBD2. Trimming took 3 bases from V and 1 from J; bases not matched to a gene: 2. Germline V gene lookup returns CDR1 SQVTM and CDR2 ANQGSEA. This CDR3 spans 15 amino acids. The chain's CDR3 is CSVDTSGRAQETQYF. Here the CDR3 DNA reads TGCAGCGTTGACACTAGCGGGAGGGCCCAAGAGACCCAGTACTTC.

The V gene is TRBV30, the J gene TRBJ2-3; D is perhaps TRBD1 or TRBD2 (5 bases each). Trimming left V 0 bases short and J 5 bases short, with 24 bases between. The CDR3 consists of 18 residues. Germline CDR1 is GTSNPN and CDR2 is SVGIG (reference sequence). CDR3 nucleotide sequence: TGTGCCTGGAGTGTTATCGTCGGGGCAATTAAGGGCCGAGATACGCAGTATTTT. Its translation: CAWSVIVGAIKGRDTQYF.

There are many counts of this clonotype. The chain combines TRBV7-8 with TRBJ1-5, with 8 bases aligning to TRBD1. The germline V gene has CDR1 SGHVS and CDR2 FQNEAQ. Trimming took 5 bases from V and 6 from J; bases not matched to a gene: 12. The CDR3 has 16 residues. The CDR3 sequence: CASSPRQGPVSQPQHF. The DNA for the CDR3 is TGTGCCAGCAGCCCCAGACAGGGGCCGGTCTCTCAGCCCCAGCATTTT.

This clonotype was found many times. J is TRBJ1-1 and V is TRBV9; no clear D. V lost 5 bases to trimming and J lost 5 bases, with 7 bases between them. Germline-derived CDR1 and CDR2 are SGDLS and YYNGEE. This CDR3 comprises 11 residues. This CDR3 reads CASRDGTEAFF. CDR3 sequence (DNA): TGTGCCAGCAGGGATGGGACTGAAGCTTTCTTT.

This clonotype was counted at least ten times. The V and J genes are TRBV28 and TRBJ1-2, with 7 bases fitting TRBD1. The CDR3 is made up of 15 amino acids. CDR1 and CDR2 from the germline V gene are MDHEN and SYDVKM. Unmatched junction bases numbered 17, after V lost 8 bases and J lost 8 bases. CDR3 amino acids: CASGPVRGQESGYTF. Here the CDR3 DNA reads TGTGCCAGCGGCCCCGTAAGGGGGCAAGAGAGCGGCTACACCTTC.

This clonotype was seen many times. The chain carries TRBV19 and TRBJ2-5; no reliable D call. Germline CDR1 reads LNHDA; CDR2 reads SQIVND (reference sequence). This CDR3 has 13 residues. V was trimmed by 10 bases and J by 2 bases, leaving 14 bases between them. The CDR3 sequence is CATGTTGQETQYF. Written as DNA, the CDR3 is TGTGCCACCGGTACCACCGGGCAAGAGACCCAGTACTTC.

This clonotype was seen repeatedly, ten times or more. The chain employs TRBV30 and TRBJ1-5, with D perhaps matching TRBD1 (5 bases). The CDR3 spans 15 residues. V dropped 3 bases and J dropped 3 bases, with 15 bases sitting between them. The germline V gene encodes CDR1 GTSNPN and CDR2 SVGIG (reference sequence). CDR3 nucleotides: TGTGCCTGGAGCCCCCCCGGGACGGTCAATCAGCCCCAGCATTTT. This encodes CAWSPPGTVNQPQHF.

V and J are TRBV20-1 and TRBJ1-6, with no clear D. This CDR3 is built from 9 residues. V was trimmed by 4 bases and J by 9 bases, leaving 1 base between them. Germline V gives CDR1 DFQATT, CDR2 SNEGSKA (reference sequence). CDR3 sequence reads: CSAISPLHF. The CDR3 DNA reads TGCAGTGCTATTTCACCCCTCCACTTT.